This note documents a single TCR beta chain sequence. Treatment reported: 15 to 20 received Ad26.COV2.S at low or high dose, single or two shots; about 5 received placebo; per-sample allocation not given. Material that was analyzed had been drawn on day 63 after the first vaccine or placebo injection. J was trimmed by 8 bases and V by 0 bases; bases with no gene match: 8. Germline CDR1 reads LNHNV; CDR2 reads YYDKDF (reference sequence). This CDR3 contains 16 residues. This entry comes from a study of Ad26.COV2.S vaccination and SARS-CoV-2 variants. Some clones are missing from TCRdb's copy, which holds only in-frame ones; the method was immunoSEQ multiplex PCR. The profile shows 430,000 or so clones, 80% to 90% of them singletons.

The TCR was taken from a person aged 18-65 years who received the Ad26.COV2.S COVID-19 vaccine or a placebo. This chain joins TRBV15 and TRBJ1-4, with TRBD1 matching 8 bases. This specimen was peripheral blood, taken in a trial of Ad26.COV2.S vaccine versus placebo. The CDR3 bases are TGTGCCACCAGCAGAGACCCGGACAGGGAGGGAGAAAAACTGTTTTTT. This gives the protein CATSRDPDREGEKLFF.